Presented here are 10 T cell receptor beta chains from one specimen sequenced in a study of cytomegalovirus exposure and HLA in healthy donors. PCR amplification relied on 60 Vbeta primers (plus 13 Jbeta primers). The repertoire was sequenced with immunoSEQ multiplex PCR; TCRdb's copy has only in-frame clones and lacks some. The table includes about 180,000 clones, over 70% detected once. Sample: PBMCs. The receptors were sampled from a woman in her forties or fifties in good health and CMV-seropositive.

With respect to this clone: One end of the junction is discordant with germline, which a read error may explain. V and J are TRBV7-7 and TRBJ2-2; weak D call: TRBD1 (5 bases). This CDR3 is 15 amino acids long. Germline lookup yields CDR1 SSHAT and CDR2 FNYEAQ (reference sequence). The CDR3 bases are TGTGCTAGCAGCCTCCAAGGGGCGGCTTCCGGGGAGCTGTTTTTT. Translating gives CASSLQGAASGELFF. The variable domain in full, completed from reference TRBV7-7 and TRBJ2-2, reads GAGVSQSPRYKVTKRGQDVTLRCDPISSHATLYWYQQALGQGPEFLTYFNYEAQPDKSGLPSDRFSAERPEGSISTLTIQRTEQRDSAMYRCASSLQGAASGELFFGEGSRLTVL.

The chain combines TRBV27 with TRBJ2-7, with 7 bases matching TRBD2. The CDR3 covers 16 residues. V was pared by 4 bases and J by 0 bases, with 9 bases of the junction left unmatched. The germline CDR1 and CDR2 sequences are MNHEY and SMNVEV (reference sequence). The CDR3 nucleotides read TGTGCCAGCAGTTCCCCCGGGGGGAGGAGCTCCTACGAGCAGTACTTC. Protein sequence: CASSSPGGRSSYEQYF.

This clone has more than one count but fewer than ten. The chain couples TRBV5-4 to TRBJ2-5; perhaps TRBD2 as D (6 bases). V was trimmed by 1 base and J by 1 base, leaving 11 bases between them. CDR3 length: 15 residues. Germline loops: CDR1 SGHNT, CDR2 YYREEE (reference sequence). This chain's CDR3 is CASSLILSGQETQYF. In DNA, the CDR3 is TGTGCCAGCAGCTTGATTCTTAGCGGCCAAGAGACCCAGTACTTC.

J is TRBJ1-2 and V is TRBV30; a weak D match, TRBD1 (5 bases). Germline V CDR1 and CDR2: GTSNPN, SVGIG (reference sequence). The CDR3 is made up of 11 amino acids. CDR3 in DNA: TGTGCTTGTGGGGGGAACTATGGCTACACCTTC. It translates to CACGGNYGYTF.

Remarks on this clone: Mismatch with germline at one junction end may stem from a read error. The chain carries TRBV4-3 and TRBJ2-6; 7 bases are shared with TRBD1. Germline V gives CDR1 LGHNA, CDR2 YSLEER. This CDR3 contains 19 residues. Written as DNA, the CDR3 is TGCGCCAGCAGCCCCGTCCCGGGACAGAGATACCCTGGGGCCAACGGCCTGACTTTC. This encodes CASSPVPGQRYPGANGLTF.

The rearrangement uses TRBV28 and TRBJ1-2; D possibly corresponds to TRBD1 (5 bases). The germline gives CDR1 MDHEN, CDR2 SYDVKM. The CDR3 is 12 residues long. V was cut by 5 bases and J by 13 bases, with 17 bases left in between. CDR3 in amino acids: CASSPLGLSITF. The CDR3 DNA reads as TGTGCCAGCAGTCCCCTGGGGCTTAGCATCACCTTC.

The chain is built from TRBV6-1 and TRBJ1-6; 9 nucleotides agree with TRBD1. CDR3 length equals 15 residues. Germline CDR1 and CDR2: MNHNS and SASEGT. Trimming cost V 5 bases and J 5 bases; bases outside gene matches: 4. The CDR3 DNA reads as TGTGCCAGCAGTTTGGACAGGGGAAATAATTCACCCCTCCACTTT. Translated, it gives CASSLDRGNNSPLHF.

V usage is TRBV6-5 and J usage is TRBJ2-3; 7 bases line up with TRBD2. Per germline, CDR1 MNHEY and CDR2 SVGAGI. The CDR3 is 13 residues long. Trimming took 4 bases from V and 5 from J; bases not matched to a gene: 3. The CDR3 is CASSSPGGDTQYF. The DNA of the CDR3 is TGTGCCAGCAGTTCTCCGGGGGGAGATACGCAGTATTTT.

In this sample, this clone turned up once. In the same sample, other DNA sequences code for this CDR3. V and J are TRBV27 and TRBJ1-6; perhaps TRBD1 as D (6 bases). Trimming took off 5 bases at V and 4 bases at J, with 15 bases between the two ends. Looked up from germline, CDR1 is MNHEY and CDR2 is SMNVEV (reference sequence). CDR3 length: 16 residues. Here the CDR3 DNA reads TGTGCCAGCAGTACCTCCCCAGGGGCATATAATTCACCCCTCCACTTT. This encodes CASSTSPGAYNSPLHF.

This chain connects TRBV7-2 to TRBJ2-5; D unresolved. V dropped 5 bases and J dropped 4 bases, with 14 bases sitting between them. CDR3 length: 14 residues. Germline-derived CDR1 and CDR2 are SGHTA and FQGNSA. CDR3 residues: CASSPDGFGETQYF. The CDR3 DNA reads as TGTGCCAGCAGCCCCGACGGGTTCGGAGAGACCCAGTACTTC.